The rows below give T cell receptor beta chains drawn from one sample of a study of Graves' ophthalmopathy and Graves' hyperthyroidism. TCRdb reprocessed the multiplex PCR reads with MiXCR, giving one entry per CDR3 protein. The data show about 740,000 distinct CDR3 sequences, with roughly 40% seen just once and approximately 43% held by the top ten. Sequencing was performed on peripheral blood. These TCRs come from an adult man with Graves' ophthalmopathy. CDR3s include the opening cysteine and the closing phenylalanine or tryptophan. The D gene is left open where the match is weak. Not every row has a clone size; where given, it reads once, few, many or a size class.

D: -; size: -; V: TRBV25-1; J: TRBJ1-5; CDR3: CASSASYQPQHF; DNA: TGTGCCAGCAGTGCTAGCTATCAGCCCCAGCATTTT
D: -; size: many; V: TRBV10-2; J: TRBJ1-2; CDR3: CASSPRGDYGYTF; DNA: TGCGCCAGCAGCCCACGGGGGGACTATGGCTACACCTTC
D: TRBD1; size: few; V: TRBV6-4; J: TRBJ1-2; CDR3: CASSPRDRRFYGYTF; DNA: TGTGCCAGCAGTCCTCGGGACAGGCGGTTCTATGGCTACACCTTC
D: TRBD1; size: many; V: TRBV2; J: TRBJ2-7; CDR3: CASSDQGAYEQYF; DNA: TGTGCCAGCAGCGACCAGGGGGCCTACGAGCAGTACTTC
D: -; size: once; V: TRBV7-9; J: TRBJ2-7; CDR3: CASSPRSSYEQDF; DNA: TGTGCCAGCAGCCCCAGGAGCTCCTACGAGCAGGACTTC
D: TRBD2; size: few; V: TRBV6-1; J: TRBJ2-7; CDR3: CASSSPLGGAGVREQYF; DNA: TGTGCCAGCAGTAGTCCCTTGGGAGGGGCGGGAGTAAGAGAGCAGTACTTC
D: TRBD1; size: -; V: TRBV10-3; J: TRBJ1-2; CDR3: CASTTGQKNYGYTF; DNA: TGTGCCAGCACCACGGGACAGAAAAACTATGGCTACACCTTC
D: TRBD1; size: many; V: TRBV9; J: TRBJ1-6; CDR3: CASSPDTGQGNSPLHF; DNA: TGTGCCAGCAGCCCTGATACCGGACAGGGCAATTCACCCCTCCACTTT
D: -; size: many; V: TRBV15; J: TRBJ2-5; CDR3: CATSEGLQGTQYF; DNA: TGTGCCACCAGCGAGGGTTTGCAAGGGACCCAGTACTTC
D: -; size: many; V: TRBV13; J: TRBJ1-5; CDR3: CASSLYSSNQPQHF; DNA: TGTGCCAGCAGCCTATACAGTAGCAATCAGCCCCAGCATTTT
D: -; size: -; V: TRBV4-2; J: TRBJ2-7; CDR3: CASSQDLQGRTGYEQYF; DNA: TGTGCCAGCAGCCAAGATCTACAGGGAAGAACTGGCTACGAGCAGTACTTC
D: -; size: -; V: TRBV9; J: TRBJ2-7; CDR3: CASIQSPSYEQYF; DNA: TGTGCCAGCATCCAGAGTCCATCCTACGAGCAGTACTTC
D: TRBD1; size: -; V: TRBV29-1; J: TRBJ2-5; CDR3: CSVDRDRGVQETQYF; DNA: TGCAGCGTTGACCGGGACAGGGGGGTCCAAGAGACCCAGTACTTC
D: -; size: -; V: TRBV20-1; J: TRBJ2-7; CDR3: CSASSEGYEQYF; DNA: TGCAGTGCTAGTTCGGAGGGTTACGAGCAGTACTTC
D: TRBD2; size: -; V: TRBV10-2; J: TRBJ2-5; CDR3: CASSEAISGGETQYF; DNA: TGCGCCAGCAGTGAAGCGATTAGCGGGGGAGAGACCCAGTACTTC
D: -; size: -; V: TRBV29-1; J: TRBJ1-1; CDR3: CSVGFLDTEAFF; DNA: TGCAGCGTCGGATTCCTTGACACTGAAGCTTTCTTT
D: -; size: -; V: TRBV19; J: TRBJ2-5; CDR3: CASSKARGETQYF; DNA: TGTGCCAGTAGTAAGGCCCGGGGGGAGACCCAGTACTTC
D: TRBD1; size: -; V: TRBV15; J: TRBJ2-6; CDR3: CATSSRDRFYSGANVLTF; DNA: TGTGCCACCAGCAGCAGGGACAGGTTCTACTCTGGGGCCAACGTCCTGACTTTC
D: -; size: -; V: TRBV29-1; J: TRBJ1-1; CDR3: CSVGAGGRAEAFF; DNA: TGCAGCGTTGGGGCGGGGGGTAGGGCTGAAGCTTTCTTT
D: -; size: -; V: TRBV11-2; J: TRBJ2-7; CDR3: CASSLISKHPSYEQYF; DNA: TGTGCCAGCAGCTTAATCTCGAAACACCCCTCCTACGAGCAGTACTTC
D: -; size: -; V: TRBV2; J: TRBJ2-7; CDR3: CASSAVRAGIPYEQYF; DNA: TGTGCCAGCAGTGCTGTTCGGGCAGGGATTCCCTACGAGCAGTACTTC
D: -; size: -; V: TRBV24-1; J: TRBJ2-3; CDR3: CATSDFRGTISTDTQYF; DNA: TGTGCCACCAGTGATTTTCGGGGGACGATCAGCACAGATACGCAGTATTTT
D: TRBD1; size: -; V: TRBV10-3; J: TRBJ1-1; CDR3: CAIKGQGHTEAFF; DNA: TGTGCCATCAAGGGACAGGGACACACTGAAGCTTTCTTT
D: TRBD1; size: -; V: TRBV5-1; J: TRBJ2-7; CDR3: CASSGTAGPEQYF; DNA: TGCGCCAGCAGCGGGACAGCCGGCCCCGAGCAGTACTTC
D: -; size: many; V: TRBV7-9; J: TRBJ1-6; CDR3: CASSPPHPSPLHF; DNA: TGTGCCAGCAGCCCCCCCCATCCCTCACCCCTCCACTTT
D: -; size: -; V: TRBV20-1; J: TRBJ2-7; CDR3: CSARLPTTVEQYF; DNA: TGCAGTGCCCGACTCCCGACTACGGTCGAGCAGTACTTC
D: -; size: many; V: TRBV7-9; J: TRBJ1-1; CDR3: CASSLTGNTEAFF; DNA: TGTGCCAGCAGCTTGACAGGGAACACTGAAGCTTTCTTT
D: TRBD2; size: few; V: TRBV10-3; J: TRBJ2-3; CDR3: CAISETSGLTDTQYF; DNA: TGTGCCATCAGTGAGACTAGCGGACTCACAGATACGCAGTATTTT
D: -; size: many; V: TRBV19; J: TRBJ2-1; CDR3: CASSQGDEQFF; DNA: TGTGCCAGTAGCCAGGGAGACGAGCAGTTCTTC
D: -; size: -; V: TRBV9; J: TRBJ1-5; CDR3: CASSVNGGYNQPQHF; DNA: TGTGCCAGCAGCGTAAACGGAGGATACAATCAGCCCCAGCATTTT
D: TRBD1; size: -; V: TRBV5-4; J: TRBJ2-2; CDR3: CASSQRDRGAGELFF; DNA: TGTGCCAGCAGCCAACGGGACAGGGGGGCCGGGGAGCTGTTTTTT
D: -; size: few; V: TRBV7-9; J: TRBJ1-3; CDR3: CASSLSGVGNTIYF; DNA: TGTGCCAGCAGCTTGTCCGGCGTCGGAAACACCATATATTTT
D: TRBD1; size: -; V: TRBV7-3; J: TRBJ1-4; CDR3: CASRKRQGTDEKLFF; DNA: TGTGCCAGCAGAAAACGACAGGGGACGGATGAAAAACTGTTTTTT
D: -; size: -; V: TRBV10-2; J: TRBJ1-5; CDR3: CASSEIRNQPQHF; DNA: TGCGCCAGCAGTGAGATCCGCAATCAGCCCCAGCATTTT
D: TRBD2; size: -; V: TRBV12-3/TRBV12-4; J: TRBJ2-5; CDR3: CASSWAGLAGDLRWFETQYF; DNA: TGTGCCAGCAGTTGGGCTGGGCTAGCGGGGGATTTACGCTGGTTCGAGACCCAGTACTTC
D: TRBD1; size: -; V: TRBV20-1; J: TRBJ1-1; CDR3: CSAMTGGRTEAFF; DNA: TGCAGTGCTATGACAGGGGGCCGAACTGAAGCTTTCTTT
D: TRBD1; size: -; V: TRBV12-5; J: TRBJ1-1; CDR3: CASAERQGSTEAFF; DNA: TGTGCTAGTGCTGAAAGACAGGGGTCCACTGAAGCTTTCTTT
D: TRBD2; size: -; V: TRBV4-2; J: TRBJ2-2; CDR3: CASRMTSGRAGELFF; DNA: TGTGCCAGCAGAATGACTAGCGGGAGGGCCGGGGAGCTGTTTTTT
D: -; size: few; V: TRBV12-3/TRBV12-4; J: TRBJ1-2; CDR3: CASGSGHLGGGYTF; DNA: TGTGCCAGCGGCAGCGGACACCTGGGCGGAGGCTACACCTTC
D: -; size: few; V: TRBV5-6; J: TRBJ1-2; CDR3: CASSLGRVLYGYTF; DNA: TGTGCCAGCAGCTTGGGCAGGGTTCTCTATGGCTACACCTTC
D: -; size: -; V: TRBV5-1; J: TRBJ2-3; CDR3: CASSSMVRDPDTQYF; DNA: TGCGCCAGCAGCTCAATGGTCAGGGACCCAGATACGCAGTATTTT
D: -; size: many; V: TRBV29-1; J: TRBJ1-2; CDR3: CSVEDGLNYGYTF; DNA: TGCAGCGTTGAAGATGGGCTCAACTATGGCTACACCTTC
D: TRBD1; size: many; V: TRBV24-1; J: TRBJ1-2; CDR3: CATSDPGQVHGYTF; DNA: TGTGCCACCAGTGACCCCGGACAGGTCCATGGCTACACCTTC
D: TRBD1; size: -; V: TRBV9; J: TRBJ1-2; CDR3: CASSPSTGGGNTF; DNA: TGTGCCAGCAGCCCGTCGACAGGGGGAGGAAACACCTTC
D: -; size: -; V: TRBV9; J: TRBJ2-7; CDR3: CASSVSSSSYEQYF; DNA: TGTGCCAGCAGCGTTTCTTCTAGCAGCTACGAGCAGTACTTC